The source of this T cell receptor (beta chain) is a study of shared clonotypes between healthy human individuals. Assay used: immunoSEQ multiplex PCR; TCRdb lists only in-frame clones, some missing. Of roughly 2.2 million clones in the sample, approximately 93% are singletons; the top ten hold about 0.41%. The CDR3 extends over 16 amino acids. The germline V gene has CDR1 GTSNPN and CDR2 SVGIG (reference sequence). V lost 5 bases and J lost 0; bases outside the gene matches: 6. Material: naive CD4+ T cells from PBMCs. As for subset: CD45RA+ positively selected. The V gene is TRBV30, the J gene TRBJ2-6, with 8 bases lining up with TRBD1. This TCR came from a man younger than 35 in good health. Some clones in this sample may be carry-over from other donors' samples. In DNA, the CDR3 is TGTGCCTGGGGACAGGGAATTACCTCTGGGGCCAACGTCCTGACTTTC. Translation: CAWGQGITSGANVLTF.